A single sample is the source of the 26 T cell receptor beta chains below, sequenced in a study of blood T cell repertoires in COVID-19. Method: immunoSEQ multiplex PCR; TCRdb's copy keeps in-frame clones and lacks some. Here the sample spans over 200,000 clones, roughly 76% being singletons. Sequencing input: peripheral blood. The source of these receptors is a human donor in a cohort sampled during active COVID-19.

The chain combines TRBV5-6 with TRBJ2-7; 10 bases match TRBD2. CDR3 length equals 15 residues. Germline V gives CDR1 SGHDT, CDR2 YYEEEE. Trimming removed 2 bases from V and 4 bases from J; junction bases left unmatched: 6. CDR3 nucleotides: TGTGCCAGCAGCTTTGGGAGACTAGCGGGTTACGAGCAGTACTTC. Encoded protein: CASSFGRLAGYEQYF.

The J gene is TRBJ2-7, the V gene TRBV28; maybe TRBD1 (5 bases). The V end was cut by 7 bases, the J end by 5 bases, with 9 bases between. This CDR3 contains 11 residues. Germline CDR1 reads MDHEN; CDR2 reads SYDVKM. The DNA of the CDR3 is TGTGCCAGCACGCAGGGTAACGAGCAGTACTTC. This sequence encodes CASTQGNEQYF.

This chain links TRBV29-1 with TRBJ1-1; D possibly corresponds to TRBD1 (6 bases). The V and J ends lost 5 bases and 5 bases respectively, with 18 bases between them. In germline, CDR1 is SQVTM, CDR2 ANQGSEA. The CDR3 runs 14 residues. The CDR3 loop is CSVRRGGQGTEAFF. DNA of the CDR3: TGCAGCGTTCGTCGGGGGGGCCAGGGTACTGAAGCTTTCTTT.

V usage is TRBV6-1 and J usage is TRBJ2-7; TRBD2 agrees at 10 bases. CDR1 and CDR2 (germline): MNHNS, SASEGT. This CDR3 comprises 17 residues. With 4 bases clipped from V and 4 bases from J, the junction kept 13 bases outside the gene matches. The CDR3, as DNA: TGTGCCAGCAGTGCCAGGGGGTCAGCGGGAGGGCCTTACGAGCAGTACTTC. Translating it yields CASSARGSAGGPYEQYF.

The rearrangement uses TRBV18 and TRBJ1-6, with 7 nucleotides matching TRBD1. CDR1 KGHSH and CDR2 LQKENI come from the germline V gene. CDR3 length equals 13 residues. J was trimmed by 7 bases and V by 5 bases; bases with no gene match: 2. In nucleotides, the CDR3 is TGTGCCAGCTCAGGGGACAGCAATTCACCCCTCCACTTT. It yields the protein CASSGDSNSPLHF.

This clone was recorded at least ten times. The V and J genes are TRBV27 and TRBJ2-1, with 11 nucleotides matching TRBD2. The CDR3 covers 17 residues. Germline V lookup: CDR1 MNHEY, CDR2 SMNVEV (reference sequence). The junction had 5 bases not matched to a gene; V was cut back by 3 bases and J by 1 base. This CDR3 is CASSFPTSGGSYNEQFF. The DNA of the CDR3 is TGTGCCAGCAGTTTCCCTACTAGCGGGGGTTCCTACAATGAGCAGTTCTTC.

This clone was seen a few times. The CDR3 protein is CASSSLSGRSYEQYF. CDR3 DNA: TGTGCCAGCAGCTCACTTAGCGGGAGATCCTACGAGCAGTACTTC. The chain is built from TRBV5-4 and TRBJ2-7, with 9 positions matching TRBD2. This CDR3 has 15 residues. From germline, CDR1 is SGHNT and CDR2 YYREEE (reference sequence). J lost 1 base, V lost 3 bases, and 5 bases had no gene match.

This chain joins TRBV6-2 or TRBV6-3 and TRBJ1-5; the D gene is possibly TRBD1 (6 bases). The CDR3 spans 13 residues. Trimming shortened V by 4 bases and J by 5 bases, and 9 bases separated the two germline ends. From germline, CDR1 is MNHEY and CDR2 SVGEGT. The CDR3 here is CASSSNRDQPQHF. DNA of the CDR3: TGTGCCAGCAGTTCCAACAGGGATCAGCCCCAGCATTTT.

The DNA of the CDR3 is TGTGCCAGCAGCGGAAGTTCGGGACAGGGTCAATACGGAATCCATGGCTACACCTTC. This gives the protein CASSGSSGQGQYGIHGYTF. V usage is TRBV7-9 and J usage is TRBJ1-2, with 9 bases matching TRBD1. The germline V gene has CDR1 SEHNR and CDR2 FQNEAQ (reference sequence). Trimming took 5 bases from V and 6 from J; bases not matched to a gene: 22. The CDR3 is 19 residues long.

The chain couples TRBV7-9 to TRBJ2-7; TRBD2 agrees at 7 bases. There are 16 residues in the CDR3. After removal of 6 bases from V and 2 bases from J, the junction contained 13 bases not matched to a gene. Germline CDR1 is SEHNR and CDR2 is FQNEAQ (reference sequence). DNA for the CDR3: TGTGCCAGCAGTTTAACTAGCGCCCGAAGCACCTACGAGCAGTACTTC. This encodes CASSLTSARSTYEQYF.

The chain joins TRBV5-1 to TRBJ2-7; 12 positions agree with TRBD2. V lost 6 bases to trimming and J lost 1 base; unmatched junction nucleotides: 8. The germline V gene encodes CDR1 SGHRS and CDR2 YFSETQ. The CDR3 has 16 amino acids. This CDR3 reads CASTLGTSGWSYEQYF. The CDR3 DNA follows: TGCGCCAGCACCCTAGGGACTAGCGGGTGGTCCTACGAGCAGTACTTC. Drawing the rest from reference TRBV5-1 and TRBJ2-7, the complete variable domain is KAGVTQTPRYLIKTRGQQVTLSCSPISGHRSVSWYQQTPGQGLQFLFEYFSETQRNKGNFPGRFSGRQFSNSRSEMNVSTLELGDSALYLCASTLGTSGWSYEQYFGPGTRLTVT.

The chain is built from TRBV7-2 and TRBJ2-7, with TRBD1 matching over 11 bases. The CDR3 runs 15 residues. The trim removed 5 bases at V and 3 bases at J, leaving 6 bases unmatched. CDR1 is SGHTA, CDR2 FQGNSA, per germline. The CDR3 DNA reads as TGTGCCAGCAGCGCCGGGACAGGGGGTTTCTACGAGCAGTACTTC. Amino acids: CASSAGTGGFYEQYF.

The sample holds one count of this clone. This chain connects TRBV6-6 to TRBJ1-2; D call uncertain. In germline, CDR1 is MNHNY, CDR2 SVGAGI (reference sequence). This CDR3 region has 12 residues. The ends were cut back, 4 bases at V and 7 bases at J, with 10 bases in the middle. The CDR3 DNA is TGTGCCAGCAGTTTCCCCCGGGGTGGCTACACCTTC. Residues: CASSFPRGGYTF.

CDR3 sequence reads: CASSQDVGGPDTEAFF. The DNA of the CDR3 is TGCGCCAGCAGCCAAGATGTCGGAGGCCCGGACACTGAAGCTTTCTTT. This chain connects TRBV4-3 to TRBJ1-1; unclear D gene. Germline assignment: CDR1 LGHNA and CDR2 YSLEER. V was cut by 0 bases and J by 3 bases, with 14 bases left in between. The CDR3 has 16 amino acids.

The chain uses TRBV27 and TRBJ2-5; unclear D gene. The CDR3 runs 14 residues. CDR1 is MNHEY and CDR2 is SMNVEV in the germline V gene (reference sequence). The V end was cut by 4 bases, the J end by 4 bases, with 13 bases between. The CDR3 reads CASSSFDIPETQYF. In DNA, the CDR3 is TGTGCCAGCAGTTCGTTCGACATACCAGAGACCCAGTACTTC.

The chain's CDR3 is CAISQPTGAYEQYF. The CDR3, as DNA: TGTGCCATCAGTCAACCTACAGGGGCCTACGAGCAGTACTTC. V gene TRBV10-3 combines with J gene TRBJ2-7; TRBD1 matches 7 bases. CDR1 is ENHRY and CDR2 is SYGVKD in the germline V gene. The CDR3 is 14 residues long. J was trimmed by 2 bases and V by 5 bases; bases with no gene match: 6.

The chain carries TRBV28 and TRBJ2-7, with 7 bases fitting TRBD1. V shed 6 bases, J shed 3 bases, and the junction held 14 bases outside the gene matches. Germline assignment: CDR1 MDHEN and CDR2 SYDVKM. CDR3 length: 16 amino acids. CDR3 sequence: CASRKRGTVGGYEQYF. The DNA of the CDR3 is TGTGCCAGCAGGAAAAGAGGGACAGTCGGTGGCTACGAGCAGTACTTC.

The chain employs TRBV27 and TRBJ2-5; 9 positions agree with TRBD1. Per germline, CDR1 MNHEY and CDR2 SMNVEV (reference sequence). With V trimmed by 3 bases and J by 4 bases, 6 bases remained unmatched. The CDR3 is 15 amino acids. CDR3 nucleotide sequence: TGTGCCAGCAGTTTCACAGGGGGCCGGGCAGAGACCCAGTACTTC. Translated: CASSFTGGRAETQYF.

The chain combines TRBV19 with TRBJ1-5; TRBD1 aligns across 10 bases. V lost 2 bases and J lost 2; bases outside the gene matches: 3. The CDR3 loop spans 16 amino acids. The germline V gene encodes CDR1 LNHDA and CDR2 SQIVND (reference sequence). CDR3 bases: TGTGCCAGTAGTATATTCGGGACAGGGGGCAATCAGCCCCAGCATTTT. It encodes CASSIFGTGGNQPQHF.

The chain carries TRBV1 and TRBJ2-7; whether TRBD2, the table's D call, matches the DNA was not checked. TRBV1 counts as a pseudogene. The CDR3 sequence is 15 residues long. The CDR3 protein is CTSSRTSGRAYEQYF. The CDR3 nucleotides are TGCACCAGCAGCCGGACTAGCGGGAGGGCCTACGAGCAGTACTTC.

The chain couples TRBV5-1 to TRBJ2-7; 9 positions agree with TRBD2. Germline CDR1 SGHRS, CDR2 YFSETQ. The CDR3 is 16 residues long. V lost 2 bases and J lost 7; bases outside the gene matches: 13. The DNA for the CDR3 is TGCGCCAGCAGCTTAAGCAGGCTAGCGGGACCGGAGGAGCAGTACTTC. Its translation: CASSLSRLAGPEEQYF.

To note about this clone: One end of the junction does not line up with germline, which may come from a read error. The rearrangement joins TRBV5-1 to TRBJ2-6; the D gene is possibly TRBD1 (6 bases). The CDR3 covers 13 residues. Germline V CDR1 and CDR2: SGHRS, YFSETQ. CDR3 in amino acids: CASSLDRANVLTF. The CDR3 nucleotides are TGCGCCAGCAGCTTGGACAGGGCTAACGTCCTGACTTTC. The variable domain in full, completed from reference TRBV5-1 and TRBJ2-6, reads KAGVTQTPRYLIKTRGQQVTLSCSPISGHRSVSWYQQTPGQGLQFLFEYFSETQRNKGNFPGRFSGRQFSNSRSEMNVSTLELGDSALYLCASSLDRANVLTFGAGSRLTVL.

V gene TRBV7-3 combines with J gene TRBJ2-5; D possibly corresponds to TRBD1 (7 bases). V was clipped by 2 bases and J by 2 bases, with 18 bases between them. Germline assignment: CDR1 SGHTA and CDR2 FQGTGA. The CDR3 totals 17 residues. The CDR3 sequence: CASSLYPLQGRQETQYF. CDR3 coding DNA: TGTGCCAGCAGCTTATACCCTTTACAGGGGAGGCAAGAGACCCAGTACTTC. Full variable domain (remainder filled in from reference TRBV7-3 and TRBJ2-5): GAGVSQTPSNKVTEKGKYVELRCDPISGHTALYWYRQSLGQGPEFLIYFQGTGAADDSGLPNDRFFAVRPEGSVSTLKIQRTERGDSAVYLCASSLYPLQGRQETQYFGPGTRLLVL.

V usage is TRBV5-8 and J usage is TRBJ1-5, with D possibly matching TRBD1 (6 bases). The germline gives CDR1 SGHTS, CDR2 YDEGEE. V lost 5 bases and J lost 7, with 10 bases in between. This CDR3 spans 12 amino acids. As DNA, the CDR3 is TGTGCCAGCAGTTCACAGGGCCAGCCCCAGCATTTT. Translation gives CASSSQGQPQHF.

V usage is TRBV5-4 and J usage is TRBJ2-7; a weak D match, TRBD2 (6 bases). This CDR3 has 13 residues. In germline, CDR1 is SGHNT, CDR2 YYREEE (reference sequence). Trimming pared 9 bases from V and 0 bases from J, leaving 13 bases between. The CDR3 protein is CATRDLSSYEQYF. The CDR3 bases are TGTGCCACCCGGGACTTAAGCTCCTACGAGCAGTACTTC.

The CDR3 loop reads CAISSTGNEQYF. The DNA of the CDR3 is TGTGCCATCAGCTCCACAGGGAACGAGCAGTACTTC. The J gene is TRBJ2-7, the V gene TRBV10-3; TRBD1 might be the D (6 bases). Trimming stripped 6 bases from V and 5 bases from J, with 11 bases between. Germline CDR1 ENHRY, CDR2 SYGVKD. This CDR3 comprises 12 residues.